This TCR beta chain was recovered during a study of CD8 T cells in Susac syndrome. Recently defined diagnostic criteria for definite or probable disease were fulfilled by Susac syndrome patients. In contrast to the negatively isolated CD8+ and CD4+ T cells, TEMRA cells were FACS-enriched. CDR1 is SGHVS, CDR2 FQNEAQ, per germline. CDR3 length equals 12 residues. The germline V and J ends were trimmed by 8 bases and 2 bases, with 10 bases remaining between them. The RNA input was about 0.5 to 1 ug, and it was reverse transcribed with random hexamers. The TCR beta CDR3 was amplified by immunoSEQ multiplex PCR across 54 Vbeta, 13 Jbeta. Via MiXCR, TCRdb re-called the immunoSEQ multiplex PCR reads, giving one row per CDR3 protein. The data hold about 120,000 distinct CDR3 sequences, with roughly 94% observed a single time. About this clonotype: What it binds is not known.

Study outcomes and limitations: That the number of individuals in its TCR sequencing and HLA analysis was relatively small was acknowledged by the study.

Sample: CD8+ T cells from PBMCs. J is TRBJ2-7 and V is TRBV7-8; D is perhaps TRBD2 (5 bases). This TCR came from a human donor with Susac syndrome. CDR3 bases: TGTGCCAGCCATCGGGATCCCTACGAGCAGTACTTC. It translates to CASHRDPYEQYF.